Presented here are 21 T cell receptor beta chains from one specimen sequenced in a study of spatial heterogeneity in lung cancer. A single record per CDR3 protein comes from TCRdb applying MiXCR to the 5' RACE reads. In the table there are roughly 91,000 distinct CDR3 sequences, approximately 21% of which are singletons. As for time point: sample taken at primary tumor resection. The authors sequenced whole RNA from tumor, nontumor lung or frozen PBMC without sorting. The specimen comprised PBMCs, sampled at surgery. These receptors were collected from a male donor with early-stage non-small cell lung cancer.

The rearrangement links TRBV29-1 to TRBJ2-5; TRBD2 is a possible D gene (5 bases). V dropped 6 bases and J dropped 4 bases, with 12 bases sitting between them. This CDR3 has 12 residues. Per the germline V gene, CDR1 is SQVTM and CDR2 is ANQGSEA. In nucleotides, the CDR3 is TGCAGCGTCATAGGAGGAGGAGAGACCCAGTACTTC. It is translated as CSVIGGGETQYF.

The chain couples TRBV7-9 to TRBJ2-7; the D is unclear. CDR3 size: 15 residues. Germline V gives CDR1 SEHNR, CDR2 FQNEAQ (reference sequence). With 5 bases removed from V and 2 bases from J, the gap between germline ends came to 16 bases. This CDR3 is CASSPGGPQTYEQYF. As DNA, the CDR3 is TGTGCCAGCAGCCCAGGTGGGCCGCAAACCTACGAGCAGTACTTC.

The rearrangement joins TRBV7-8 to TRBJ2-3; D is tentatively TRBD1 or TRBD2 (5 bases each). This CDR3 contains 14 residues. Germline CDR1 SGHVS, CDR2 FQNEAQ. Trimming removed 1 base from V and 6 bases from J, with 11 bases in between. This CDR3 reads CASSLGGWGDTQYF. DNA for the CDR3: TGTGCCAGCAGCTTAGGCGGGTGGGGGGATACGCAGTATTTT. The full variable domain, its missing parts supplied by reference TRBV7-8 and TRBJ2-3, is GAGVSQSPRYKVAKRGQDVALRCDPISGHVSLFWYQQALGQGPEFLTYFQNEAQLDKSGLPSDRFFAERPEGSVSTLKIQRTQQEDSAVYLCASSLGGWGDTQYFGPGTRLTVL.

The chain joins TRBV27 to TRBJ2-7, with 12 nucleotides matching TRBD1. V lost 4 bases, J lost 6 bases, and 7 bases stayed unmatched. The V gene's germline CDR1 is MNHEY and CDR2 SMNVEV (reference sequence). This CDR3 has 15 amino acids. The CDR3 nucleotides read TGTGCCAGCAGTTCGGGACAGGGGGCGGTTAGCGAGCAGTACTTC. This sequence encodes CASSSGQGAVSEQYF.

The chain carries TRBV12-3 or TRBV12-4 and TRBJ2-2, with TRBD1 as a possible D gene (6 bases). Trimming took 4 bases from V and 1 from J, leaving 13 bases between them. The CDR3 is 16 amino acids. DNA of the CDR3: TGTGCCAGCAGTTCCCTTCGAGGGGGGAACACCGGGGAGCTGTTTTTT. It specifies CASSSLRGGNTGELFF.

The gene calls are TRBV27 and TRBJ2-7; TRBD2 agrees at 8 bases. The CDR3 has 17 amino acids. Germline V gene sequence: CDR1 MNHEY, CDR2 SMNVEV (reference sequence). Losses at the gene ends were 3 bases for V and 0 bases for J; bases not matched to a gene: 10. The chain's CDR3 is CASSFRPGGASSYEQYF. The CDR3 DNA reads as TGTGCCAGCAGTTTCCGACCCGGGGGGGCTAGCTCCTACGAGCAGTACTTC.

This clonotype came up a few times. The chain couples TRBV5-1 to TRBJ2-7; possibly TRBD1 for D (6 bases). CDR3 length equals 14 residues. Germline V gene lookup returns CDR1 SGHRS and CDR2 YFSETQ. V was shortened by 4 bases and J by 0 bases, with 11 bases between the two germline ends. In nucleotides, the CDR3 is TGCGCCAGCAGCCTTGCAGGGGACTCCTACGAGCAGTACTTC. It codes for CASSLAGDSYEQYF.

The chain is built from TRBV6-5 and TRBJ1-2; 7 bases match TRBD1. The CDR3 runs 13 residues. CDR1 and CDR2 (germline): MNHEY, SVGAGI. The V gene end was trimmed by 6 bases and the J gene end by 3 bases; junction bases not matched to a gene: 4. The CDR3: CASRKDRHYGYTF. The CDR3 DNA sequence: TGTGCCAGCAGAAAGGACAGGCACTATGGCTACACCTTC.

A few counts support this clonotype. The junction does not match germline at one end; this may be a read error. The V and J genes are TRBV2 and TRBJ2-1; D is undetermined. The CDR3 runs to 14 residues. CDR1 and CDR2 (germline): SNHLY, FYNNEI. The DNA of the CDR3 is TGTTCCAGCAGTGAAGACGGGCCGAGTGATGAGCAGTTCTTC. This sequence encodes CSSSEDGPSDEQFF.

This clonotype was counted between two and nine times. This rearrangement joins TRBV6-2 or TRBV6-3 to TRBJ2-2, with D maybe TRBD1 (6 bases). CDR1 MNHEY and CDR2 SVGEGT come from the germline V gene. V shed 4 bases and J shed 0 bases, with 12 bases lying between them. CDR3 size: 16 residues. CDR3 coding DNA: TGTGCCAGCAGTTCTGGACGGGACACGAACACCGGGGAGCTGTTTTTT. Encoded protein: CASSSGRDTNTGELFF.

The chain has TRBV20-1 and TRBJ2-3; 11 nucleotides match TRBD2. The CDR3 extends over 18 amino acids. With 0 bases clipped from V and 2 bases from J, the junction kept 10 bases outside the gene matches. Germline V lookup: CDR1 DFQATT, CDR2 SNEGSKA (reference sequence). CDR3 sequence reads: CSARDLAGTSGPTDTQYF. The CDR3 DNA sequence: TGCAGTGCTAGAGATCTTGCAGGGACTAGCGGACCCACAGATACGCAGTATTTT.

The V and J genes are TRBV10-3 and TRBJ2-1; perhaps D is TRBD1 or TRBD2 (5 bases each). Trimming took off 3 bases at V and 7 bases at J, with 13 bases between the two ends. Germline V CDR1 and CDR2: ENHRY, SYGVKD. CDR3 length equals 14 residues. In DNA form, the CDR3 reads TGTGCCATCAGTGACGGGACGGTGCAGAATGAGCAGTTCTTC. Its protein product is CAISDGTVQNEQFF.

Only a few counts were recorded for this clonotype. CDR3 sequence (DNA): TGTGCCAGCAGCTCTCAGGGAAGCGCAGATACGCAGTATTTT. It is translated as CASSSQGSADTQYF. V gene TRBV11-3 combines with J gene TRBJ2-3; tentatively, D is TRBD1 (5 bases). The CDR3 extends over 14 amino acids. Between the trimmed V and J ends, which lost 4 bases and 4 bases, there was a span of 12 bases. Germline-derived CDR1 and CDR2 are SGHNT and YENEEA.

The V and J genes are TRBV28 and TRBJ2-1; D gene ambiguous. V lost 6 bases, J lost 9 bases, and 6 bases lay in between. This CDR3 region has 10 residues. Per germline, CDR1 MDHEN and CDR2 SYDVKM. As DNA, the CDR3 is TGTGCCAGCAGCTCGGTTGAGCAGTTCTTC. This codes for CASSSVEQFF.

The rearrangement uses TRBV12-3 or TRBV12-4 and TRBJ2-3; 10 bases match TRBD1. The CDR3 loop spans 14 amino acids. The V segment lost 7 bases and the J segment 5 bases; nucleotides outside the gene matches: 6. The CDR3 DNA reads TGTGCCAGCAAAAGACAGGGGGCGCGAGATACGCAGTATTTT. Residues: CASKRQGARDTQYF.

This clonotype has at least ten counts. The CDR3 DNA follows: TGTGCCAGCAGTTTAGGAGGGGGCGACACCGGGGAGCTGTTTTTT. Its translation: CASSLGGGDTGELFF. This chain connects TRBV12-3 or TRBV12-4 to TRBJ2-2; 7 positions match TRBD1. Unmatched junction bases numbered 2, after V lost 1 base and J lost 3 bases. The CDR3 is made up of 15 amino acids.

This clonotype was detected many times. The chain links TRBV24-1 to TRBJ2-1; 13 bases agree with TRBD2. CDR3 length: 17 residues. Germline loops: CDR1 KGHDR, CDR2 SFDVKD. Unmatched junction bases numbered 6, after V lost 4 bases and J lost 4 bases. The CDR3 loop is CATSDRTSGRGYNEQFF. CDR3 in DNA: TGTGCCACCAGTGACAGGACTAGCGGGAGAGGGTACAATGAGCAGTTCTTC.

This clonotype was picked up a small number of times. DNA for the CDR3: TGTGCCAGCAGTAAACTAGCGGTTCAAGAGACCCAGTACTTC. Its translation is CASSKLAVQETQYF. The rearrangement joins TRBV6-5 to TRBJ2-5; 8 bases line up with TRBD2. The V gene's germline CDR1 is MNHEY and CDR2 SVGAGI. V trimming: 5 bases; J trimming: 2 bases; junction bases outside the gene matches: 4. This CDR3 spans 14 amino acids.

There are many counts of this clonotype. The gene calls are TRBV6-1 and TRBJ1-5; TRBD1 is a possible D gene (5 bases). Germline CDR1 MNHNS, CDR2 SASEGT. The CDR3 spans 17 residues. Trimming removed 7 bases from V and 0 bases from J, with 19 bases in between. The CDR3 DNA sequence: TGTGCCAGCAACCCCGGAGGGGCAGCTTATAGCAATCAGCCCCAGCATTTT. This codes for CASNPGGAAYSNQPQHF.

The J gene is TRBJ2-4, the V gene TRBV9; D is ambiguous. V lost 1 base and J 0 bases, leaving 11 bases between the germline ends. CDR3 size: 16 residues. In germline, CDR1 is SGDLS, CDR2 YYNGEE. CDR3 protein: CASSVSHNLAKNIQYF. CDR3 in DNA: TGTGCCAGCAGCGTATCCCATAACCTAGCCAAAAACATTCAGTACTTC.

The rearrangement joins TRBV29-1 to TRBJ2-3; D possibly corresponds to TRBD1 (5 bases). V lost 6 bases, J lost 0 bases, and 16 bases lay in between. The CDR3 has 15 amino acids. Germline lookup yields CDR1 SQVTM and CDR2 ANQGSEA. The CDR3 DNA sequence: TGCAGCGTAGCCCAGACAGTGACTAGCACAGATACGCAGTATTTT. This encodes CSVAQTVTSTDTQYF.